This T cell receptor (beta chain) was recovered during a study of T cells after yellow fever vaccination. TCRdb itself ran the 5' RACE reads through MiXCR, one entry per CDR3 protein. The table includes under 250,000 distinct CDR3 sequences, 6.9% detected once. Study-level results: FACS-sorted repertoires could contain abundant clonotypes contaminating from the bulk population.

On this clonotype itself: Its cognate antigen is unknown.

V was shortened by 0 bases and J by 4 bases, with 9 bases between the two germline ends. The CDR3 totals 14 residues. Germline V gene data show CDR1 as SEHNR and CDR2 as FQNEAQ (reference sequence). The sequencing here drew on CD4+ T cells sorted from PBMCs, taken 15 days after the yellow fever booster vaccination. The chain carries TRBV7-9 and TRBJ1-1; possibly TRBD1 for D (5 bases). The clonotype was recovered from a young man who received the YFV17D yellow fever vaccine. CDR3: CASSLARGVTEAFF. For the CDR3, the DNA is TGTGCCAGCAGCTTAGCAAGGGGTGTCACTGAAGCTTTCTTT. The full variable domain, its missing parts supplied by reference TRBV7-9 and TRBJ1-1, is DTGVSQNPRHKITKRGQNVTFRCDPISEHNRLYWYRQTLGQGPEFLTYFQNEAQLEKSRLLSDRFSAERPKGSFSTLEIQRTEQGDSAMYLCASSLARGVTEAFFGQGTRLTVV.